These 8 T cell receptor beta chains were sequenced from one sample in a study of shared clonotypes between healthy human individuals. Data came from immunoSEQ multiplex PCR; TCRdb stores just in-frame clones and leaves some out. The sample holds 2 million to 2.5 million clones, about 90% seen once. Material: naive CD4+ T cells from PBMCs. Described subset: CD45RA+ positively selected. The receptors originated from a man aged 18 to 35 in good health. Some clones in this sample may be carry-over from other donors' samples.

The chain uses TRBV4-1 and TRBJ1-3, with 7 nucleotides matching TRBD1. The CDR3 runs 15 residues. The junction had 6 bases not matched to a gene; V was cut back by 5 bases and J by 2 bases. Germline CDR1 and CDR2: MGHRA and YSYEKL. As DNA, the CDR3 is TGCGCCAGCAGCGACCCCGGGACAGCTGGAAACACCATATATTTT. It codes for CASSDPGTAGNTIYF.

V is TRBV7-8 and J is TRBJ1-5; the match to TRBD1 covers 8 bases. Trimming took 1 base from V and 5 from J; bases not matched to a gene: 1. The CDR3 sequence is 14 residues long. Germline CDR1 SGHVS, CDR2 FQNEAQ. CDR3 sequence (DNA): TGTGCCAGCAGCTTAGACAGGGGGGATCAGCCCCAGCATTTT. This gives the protein CASSLDRGDQPQHF.

The chain couples TRBV28 to TRBJ2-7; perhaps TRBD2 as D (6 bases). The germline V gene encodes CDR1 MDHEN and CDR2 SYDVKM. This CDR3 comprises 15 residues. Trimming removed 5 bases from V and 4 bases from J, with 18 bases in between. CDR3 loop: CASSRQGGPLYEQYF. DNA of the CDR3: TGTGCCAGCAGTCGGCAGGGAGGCCCCTTATACGAGCAGTACTTC.

The V and J genes are TRBV6-5 and TRBJ2-7; D tentatively reads TRBD1 or TRBD2 (5 bases each). Trimming removed 0 bases from V and 1 base from J, with 10 bases in between. Looked up from germline, CDR1 is MNHEY and CDR2 is SVGAGI. CDR3 length equals 15 residues. The CDR3 nucleotides are TGTGCCAGCAGTTACTCGGTCGAGGGGTCCTACGAGCAGTACTTC. This translates into CASSYSVEGSYEQYF.

This rearrangement joins TRBV27 to TRBJ2-2; D is perhaps TRBD2 (5 bases). Trimming took off 0 bases at V and 4 bases at J, with 12 bases between the two ends. Per germline, CDR1 MNHEY and CDR2 SMNVEV (reference sequence). The CDR3 loop spans 16 amino acids. Written as DNA, the CDR3 is TGTGCCAGCAGTTTATCGCTAGCTGCGGGCACCGGGGAGCTGTTTTTT. Translating gives CASSLSLAAGTGELFF.

The chain employs TRBV11-1 and TRBJ2-7; 7 bases align to TRBD1. J was trimmed by 4 bases and V by 1 base; bases with no gene match: 4. The CDR3 consists of 14 residues. Looked up from germline, CDR1 is SGHAT and CDR2 is FQDESV (reference sequence). The CDR3 protein is CASSLGDRKYEQYF. The CDR3, as DNA: TGTGCCAGCAGCTTAGGGGACAGAAAATACGAGCAGTACTTC. Filled out from reference TRBV11-1 and TRBJ2-7, the complete variable domain reads EAEVAQSPRYKITEKSQAVAFWCDPISGHATLYWYRQILGQGPELLVQFQDESVVDDSQLPKDRFSAERLKGVDSTLKIQPAELGDSAMYLCASSLGDRKYEQYFGPGTRLTVT.

The genes are TRBV30 and TRBJ2-2; 9 nucleotides agree with TRBD2. Germline loops: CDR1 GTSNPN, CDR2 SVGIG (reference sequence). This CDR3 is 17 amino acids long. The CDR3, as DNA: TGTGCAATTCAACCCGGGGCTAGCGGGATCAACACCGGGGAGCTGTTTTTT. Translation: CAIQPGASGINTGELFF.

The chain employs TRBV5-1 and TRBJ1-1; TRBD1 matches at 7 bases. Germline CDR1 reads SGHRS; CDR2 reads YFSETQ. V was clipped by 1 base and J by 8 bases; unmatched bases: 5. The CDR3 runs 13 residues. The CDR3 region is CASSLRDSREAFF. The CDR3 nucleotides read TGCGCCAGCAGCTTGCGGGACAGCAGGGAAGCTTTCTTT.